This TCR beta chain was found in a study of identical twins. Findings of the study overall: Cord blood beta clonotypes that were abundant carried fewer insertions, and memory repertoires showed no such trend.

All donors comprised healthy Caucasians. As concerns this clonotype: The antigen is unknown.

This CDR3 contains 12 residues. Each CDR3 protein is one row after TCRdb ran MiXCR on the 5' RACE reads. The data show about 790,000 distinct CDR3 sequences, roughly 18% seen once. This sample was shared with a second study, whose subject was T cells expressing NK-cell markers. This second report adds: With an anti-gamma-delta TCR antibody, sorting in several experiments was kept to alpha-beta TCR T cells. HCMV specificity of the expanded NKG2C+ T cell clones was not established.

This chain connects TRBV21-1 to TRBJ1-1. TRBV21-1 is a pseudogene locus. The sequencing sample was made of PBMCs. The sequence was collected from a young woman in good health. In nucleotides, the CDR3 is TGTGCCAGCAGAAAACGGGCTGGCTTTGCTTTCTTT. Amino acids: CASRKRAGFAFF.